The TCR beta chain under discussion was sequenced for a study of cytomegalovirus exposure and HLA in healthy donors listed by TCRdb under 2017. A note on the overall study: An earlier analysis of roughly 630 of the donors reported roughly 300 Gb of sequence data and around 110 million unique TCR beta sequences from some 180 million T cells. Every repertoire in the discovery cohort had been generated on one and the same sequencing platform. The later analysis used no new phenotypic data to find candidate immune exposures, relying instead on TCR beta sequences and their occurrence across donors. A later genetic analysis took genome-wide SNP genotypes for about 65% of the 666 donors and used that subset as a discovery cohort. In a later analysis, previously published TCR beta repertoires from 550 to 700 donors were re-analyzed and high-resolution HLA genotyping was added so that TCR occurrence patterns could be studied. HLA typing covered class I and class II loci at four-digit resolution. A separate validation cohort of 100 to 150 different subjects was used in addition to the 666-subject first cohort. High-throughput TCR immunosequencing, statistical association of individual TCRs with disease status, and machine learning were combined to predict cytomegalovirus infection status. Among over 350 genotyped donors of the cohort, an average of approximately 230,000 unique TCR beta nucleotide sequences were sequenced per donor, roughly 20% of them non-productive. Donor age, sex, ethnicity and CMV serostatus were compiled alongside the repertoire data. An earlier analysis of around 580 of the donors used high-throughput TCR beta sequencing to judge whether each TCR beta V gene segment behaved as functional or pseudogenic. Roughly 300 gigabases of sequencing data and roughly 90 million unique TCR sequences were included in an early release covering about 620 HLA-typed donors. The T cell repertoires of 666 subjects were profiled by immunosequencing and related to cytomegalovirus serostatus. Typing coverage varied by locus: about 620-640 donors for A, B, C, DRB1 and DQB1; 500 to 550 for DQA1; over 600 for DPA1; approximately 490 for DPB1. The study aimed to test whether signatures of past pathogen exposure could be identified by cataloging public T cell receptors. The genetic ancestry cluster associated with self-reported Caucasian donors included 80% to 90% of the approximately 430 genotyped donors. Roughly 5 DR-DQ haplotypes were handled as single units for association and clustering, since linkage in the cohort was strong. General findings and caveats noted by the study authors: At a false discovery rate of 0.05, a later analysis linked fewer than 20,000 TCR beta sequences to specific HLA alleles. The study listed over 150 TCR beta chains as associated with cytomegalovirus. Sequencing depth was assumed to be roughly uniform across donors in the presence/absence analyses, though that assumption may not hold. A few of the identified cytomegalovirus-associated TCR beta chains were confirmed in vitro to be specific for cytomegalovirus antigens. According to a later analysis, parvovirus B19, influenza, CMV and Epstein-Barr virus appeared linked to several top co-occurrence clusters. According to the authors, the approach could potentially be generalized to other disease states and immunological phenotypes. Broadly in line with IMGT annotations, most TCR beta V segments showed up in productive rearrangements about 87% or about 30% of the time in an earlier analysis of around 550 of the donors. V-gene and J-gene trimming of TCR beta chains was associated with a missense DCLRE1C variant in a later genetic analysis, and the association was replicated in an independent cohort. Correlated functional status among segregating V segments might reflect linkage disequilibrium, but an unknown experimental factor could not be ruled out. According to a later genetic analysis, donors in an Asian-associated ancestry cluster had fewer N-insertions in productive TCRs than the approximately 670-donor mean. Compared with equally common non-associated chains, HLA-associated TCR beta chains in a later analysis were more clonally expanded and had lower generation probabilities. A later analysis found that TCR association rates varied across HLA loci, with DRB1 alleles showing the most associated TCRs and HLA-C alleles the fewest. A group of highly shared sequence variants was considered likely to be a technical artifact of the sequencing pipeline. The only immune exposure information available for the cohort was CMV serostatus. The classifier was reported to diagnose cytomegalovirus status with high specificity and sensitivity in both the original and validation cohorts. This cohort had only TCR beta chains sequenced, and the lack of alpha or paired-chain data limited which features could be detected. While some public TCRs were present in many individuals, most TCR sequences turned up only very rarely across donors. About 17 rarely observed V segments, including chromosome 9 orphons, were excluded from the earlier analysis of 550 to 700 of the donors because counts were too low. A further reported finding was that TCR beta sequences accurately predicted the HLA-A and HLA-B alleles for most subjects in the first cohort. Strong co-occurrence of HLA alleles, especially DR and DQ, made assigning TCR associations to individual alleles difficult. Most CMV-associated TCR beta chains appeared to be HLA-restricted in a later analysis, and the HLA associations seemed to be driven largely by CMV exposure. Because HLA typing was unavailable for some donors at each locus, only the typed subset was used in association tests.

In total, over 600 healthy bone marrow donors made up the cohort. At the time of sampling, every cohort member was nominally healthy, though immune exposures that went unrecorded were likely present. The donor tested CMV seropositive and was one of the 289 seropositive cohort members. Every donor gave a peripheral blood sample, and the peripheral blood mononuclear cells from that sample were used for TCR beta sequencing. The Qiagen DNeasy Blood Extraction Kit was used to extract genomic DNA from the blood cell samples. The library was produced with the immunoSEQ multiplex PCR assay. The multiplex PCR relied on a mix of 60 forward primers for TCR Vbeta segments and 13 reverse primers for TCR Jbeta segments. The CDR3 region of rearranged TCR beta genes was amplified from genomic DNA with a multiplex PCR assay. The amplified TCR beta libraries were sequenced on the Illumina HiSeq System as 87-base-pair reads. For the original study's pipeline: A later analysis tallied tens of millions of unique TCR beta chains across the approximately 670 repertoires, and about 12 million of those chains were shared by two or more donors. A nearest-neighbor algorithm error-corrected the raw reads and collapsed the reads into unique sequences, merging closely related sequences to remove PCR and sequencing errors. Alignment of CDR3 sequences to IMGT reference sequences was used to assign V, D and J gene segments. For a sequence to be retained, at least a six-nucleotide match to both a V gene segment and a J gene segment was required. A rearrangement counted as productive if the CDR3 had no stop codons and remained in frame with V and J, and every other rearrangement counted as non-productive. CDR3 was defined according to IMGT convention as the region running from the second conserved V-encoded cysteine to the conserved J-encoded phenylalanine. In an earlier analysis of more than 550 of the donors, sequences lacking an unambiguous match to a single V gene segment were excluded. An earlier analysis of 587 of the donors classified V segments as functional when productive rearrangements were above 56.7% and as segregating when the standard deviation between donors was above 5%. To diagnose cytomegalovirus status from the catalog of TCR beta chain sequences, a statistical classification framework was built. V and J gene assignment, in a later analysis, came from comparing TCR nucleotide sequences with IMGT/GENE-DB human TR gene sequences. In a later analysis, CDR3 sequences and most-parsimonious VDJ recombination scenarios were assigned using the TCRdist pipeline. In a later analysis, each TCR beta chain was defined by its CDR3 amino acid sequence together with its V-gene family, and reads without a unique V-gene family were excluded. To address suspected cross-contamination and a sequencing artifact, a later analysis removed 592 highly shared, low-generation-probability nucleotide sequences. A later analysis calculated a clonal expansion index for each public chain from normalized within-repertoire ranks of inferred template counts. In a later analysis, generation probabilities were computed with a VDJ recombination model fitted to out-of-frame rearrangements, and the resulting probabilities were checked against IGoR. In a later analysis, hypergeometric tests were used to score TCR-TCR, TCR-HLA and TCR-CMV co-occurrence, with a repertoire-size bias correction applied to TCR pairs. To estimate false discovery rates, a later analysis permuted the HLA or CMV assignments 20 times. In a later analysis, co-occurring TCRs were grouped with DBSCAN, and TCRdist sequence similarity was added when clustering was performed within HLA-allele-positive subsets. Repertoires with fewer than 30,000 or more than 120,000 public chains were left out of co-occurrence clustering, as were roughly five repertoires with anomalous nucleotide sharing. TCRdb carries this immuneACCESS record with in-frame sequences only. Its versions omit some clonotypes, under half of them owing to an unresolved V gene in the studies checked, with the rest unexplained. V and J calls and clone size are those listed in that table; D and trimming were worked out from the DNA. This sample comprises approximately 170,000 clones, approximately 80% of them detected only once. Together, the top ten hold roughly 9.7% of the sample.

On this clone: No antigen is known for it. The sample holds no much larger clone one base away, and base qualities are not on file.

What was sequenced was PBMCs. The origin of this receptor is a young man in good health and CMV-seropositive.

Here is the DNA: TGTGCCAGTAGTTGGAGACAGGGAGCTGCCGTGGTGAACACTGAAGCTTTCTTT. It codes for CASSWRQGAAVVNTEAFF. The sequence joins TRBV19 to TRBJ1-1; 7 central nucleotides agree with TRBD1. Inclusive of the bounding cysteine and phenylalanine, the CDR3 is 18 residues long. CDR3 DNA is the only sequence kept; it has 54 bases, read in frame from the first base. Trimming takes 5 bases off V and 0 bases off J; junction bases not matched to a gene: 15. The germline V gene (reference sequence) gives CDR1 as LNHDA and CDR2 as SQIVND.